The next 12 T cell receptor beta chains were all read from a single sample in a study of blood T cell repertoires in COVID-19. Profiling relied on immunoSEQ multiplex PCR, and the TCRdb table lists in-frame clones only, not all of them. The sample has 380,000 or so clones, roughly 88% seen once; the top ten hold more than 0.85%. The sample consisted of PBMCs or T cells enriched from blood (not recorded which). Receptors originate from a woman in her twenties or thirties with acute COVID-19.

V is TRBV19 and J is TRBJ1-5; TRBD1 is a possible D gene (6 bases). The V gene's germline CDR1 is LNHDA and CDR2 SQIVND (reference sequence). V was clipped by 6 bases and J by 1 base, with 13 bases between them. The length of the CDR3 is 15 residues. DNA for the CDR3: TGTGCCAGTAGACTACAGGGTATGAGCAATCAGCCCCAGCATTTT. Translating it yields CASRLQGMSNQPQHF.

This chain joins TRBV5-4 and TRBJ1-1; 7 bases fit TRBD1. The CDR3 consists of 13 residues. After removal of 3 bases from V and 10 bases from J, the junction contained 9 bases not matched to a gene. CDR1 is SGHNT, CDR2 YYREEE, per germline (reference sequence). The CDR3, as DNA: TGTGCCAGCAGCTACGTAGGGGACAGCCGAGCTTTCTTT. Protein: CASSYVGDSRAFF.

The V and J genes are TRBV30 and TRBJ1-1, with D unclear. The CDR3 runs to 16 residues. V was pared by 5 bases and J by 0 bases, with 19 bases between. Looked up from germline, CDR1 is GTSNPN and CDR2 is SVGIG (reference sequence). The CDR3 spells CAWAGRAVPMNTEAFF. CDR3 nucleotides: TGTGCCTGGGCGGGAAGGGCAGTCCCCATGAACACTGAAGCTTTCTTT. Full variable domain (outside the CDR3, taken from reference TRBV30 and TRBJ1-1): SQTIHQWPATLVQPVGSPLSLECTVEGTSNPNLYWYRQAAGRGLQLLFYSVGIGQISSEVPQNLSASRPQDRQFILSSKKLLLSDSGFYLCAWAGRAVPMNTEAFFGQGTRLTVV.

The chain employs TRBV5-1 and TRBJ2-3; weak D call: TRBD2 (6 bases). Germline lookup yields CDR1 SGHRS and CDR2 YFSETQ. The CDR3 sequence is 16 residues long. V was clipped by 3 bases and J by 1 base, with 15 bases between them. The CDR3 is CASSYHGTPGTDTQYF. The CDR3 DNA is TGCGCCAGCAGCTACCACGGGACTCCTGGCACAGATACGCAGTATTTT.

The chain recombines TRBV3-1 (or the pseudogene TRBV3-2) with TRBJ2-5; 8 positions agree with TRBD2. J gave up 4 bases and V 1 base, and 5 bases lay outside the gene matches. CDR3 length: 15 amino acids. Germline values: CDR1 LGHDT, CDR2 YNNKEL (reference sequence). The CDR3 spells CASSQAAGGRETQYF. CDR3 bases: TGTGCCAGCAGCCAAGCGGCGGGGGGTCGAGAGACCCAGTACTTC.

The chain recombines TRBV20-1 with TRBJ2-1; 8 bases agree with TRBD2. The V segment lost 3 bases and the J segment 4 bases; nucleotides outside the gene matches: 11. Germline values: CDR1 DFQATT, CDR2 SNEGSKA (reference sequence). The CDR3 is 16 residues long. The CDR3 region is CSASYRIAGFYNEQFF. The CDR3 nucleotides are TGCAGTGCTAGTTACAGGATAGCGGGGTTTTACAATGAGCAGTTCTTC.

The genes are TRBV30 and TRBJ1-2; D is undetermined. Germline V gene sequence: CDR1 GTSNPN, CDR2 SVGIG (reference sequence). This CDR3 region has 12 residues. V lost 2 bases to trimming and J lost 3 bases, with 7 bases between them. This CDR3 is CAWSKRDYGYTF. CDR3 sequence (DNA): TGTGCCTGGAGTAAACGAGACTATGGCTACACCTTC.

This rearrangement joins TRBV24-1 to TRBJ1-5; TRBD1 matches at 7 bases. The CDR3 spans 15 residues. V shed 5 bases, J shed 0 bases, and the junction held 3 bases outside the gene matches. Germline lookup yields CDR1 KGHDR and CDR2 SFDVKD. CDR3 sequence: CATSGGTDSNQPQHF. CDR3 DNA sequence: TGTGCCACCAGTGGAGGGACAGATAGCAATCAGCCCCAGCATTTT.

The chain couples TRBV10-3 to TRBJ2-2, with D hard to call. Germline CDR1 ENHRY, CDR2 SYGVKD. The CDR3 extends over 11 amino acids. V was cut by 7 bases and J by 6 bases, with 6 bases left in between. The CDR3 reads CAITSSGELFF. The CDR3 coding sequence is TGTGCCATCACCTCGTCCGGGGAGCTGTTTTTT.

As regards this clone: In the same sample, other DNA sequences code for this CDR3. As DNA, the CDR3 is TGTGCCAGCAGTCCCGGCTACAATGAGCAGTTCTTC. Its protein is CASSPGYNEQFF. This sequence joins TRBV12-3 or TRBV12-4 and TRBJ2-1; D ambiguous. The length of the CDR3 is 12 residues. V dropped 5 bases and J dropped 3 bases, with 5 bases sitting between them.

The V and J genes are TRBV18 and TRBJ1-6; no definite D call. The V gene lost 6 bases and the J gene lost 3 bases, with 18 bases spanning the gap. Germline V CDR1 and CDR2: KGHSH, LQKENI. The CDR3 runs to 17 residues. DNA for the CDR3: TGTGCCAGCTCCAGCCAGAGAGGTGCGGTCTATAATTCACCCCTCCACTTT. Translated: CASSSQRGAVYNSPLHF.

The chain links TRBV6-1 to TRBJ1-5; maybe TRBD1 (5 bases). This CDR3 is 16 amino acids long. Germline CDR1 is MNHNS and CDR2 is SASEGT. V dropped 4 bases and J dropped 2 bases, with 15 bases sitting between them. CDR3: CASSVSRDKGNQPQHF. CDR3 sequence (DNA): TGTGCCAGCAGTGTCTCCAGGGATAAGGGCAATCAGCCCCAGCATTTT.